This TCR beta chain appears in the sequencing data of a study of T cells in Graves' hyperthyroidism and ophthalmopathy. Amplification yielded TCR beta CDR3 regions, with RNA transcripts as the source. The TCR CDR3 first-round RT-PCR relied on the HTBI primer set. One entry per CDR3 protein results from TCRdb running MiXCR on the multiplex PCR reads. This sample has around 620,000 distinct CDR3 sequences, with around 15% found just once. The TCR was taken from a woman aged 30 to 39 with Graves' hyperthyroidism. Specimen: blood.

DNA for the CDR3: TGTGCCAGCAGTTTATTTGGATACACAGATACGCAGTATTTT. This gives the protein CASSLFGYTDTQYF. V gene TRBV27 combines with J gene TRBJ2-3; no firm D call. CDR1 and CDR2 from the germline V gene are MNHEY and SMNVEV (reference sequence). This CDR3 has 14 amino acids. V lost 1 base and J lost 2, with 7 bases in between.